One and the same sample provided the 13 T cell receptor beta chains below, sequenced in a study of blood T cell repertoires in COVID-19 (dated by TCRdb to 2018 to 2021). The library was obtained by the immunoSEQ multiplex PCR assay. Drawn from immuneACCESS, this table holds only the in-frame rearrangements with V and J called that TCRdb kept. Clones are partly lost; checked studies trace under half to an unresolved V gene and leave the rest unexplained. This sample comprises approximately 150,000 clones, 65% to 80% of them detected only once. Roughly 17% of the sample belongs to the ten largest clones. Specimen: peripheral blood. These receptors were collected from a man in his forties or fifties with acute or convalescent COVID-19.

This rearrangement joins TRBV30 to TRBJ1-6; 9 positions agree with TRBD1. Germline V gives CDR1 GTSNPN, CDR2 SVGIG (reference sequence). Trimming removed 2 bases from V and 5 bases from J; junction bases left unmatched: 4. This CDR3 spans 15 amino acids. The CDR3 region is CAWSMTGGHNSPLHF. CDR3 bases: TGTGCCTGGAGTATGACAGGGGGTCATAATTCACCCCTCCACTTT.

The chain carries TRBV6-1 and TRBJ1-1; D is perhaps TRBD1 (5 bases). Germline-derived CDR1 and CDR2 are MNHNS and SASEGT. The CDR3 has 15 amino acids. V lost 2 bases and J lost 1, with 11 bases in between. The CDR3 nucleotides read TGTGCCAGCAGTGAATGGGTAGGGGAGAACACTGAAGCTTTCTTT. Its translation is CASSEWVGENTEAFF.

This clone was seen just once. CDR3 bases: TGTGCCAGTAGTCTTCCAGGGGGAAAAAGCACAGATACGCAGTATTTT. It encodes CASSLPGGKSTDTQYF. The V gene is TRBV19, the J gene TRBJ2-3; 7 bases map to TRBD1. Germline-derived CDR1 and CDR2 are LNHDA and SQIVND (reference sequence). V lost 5 bases, J lost 0 bases, and 8 bases stayed unmatched. This CDR3 is built from 16 residues.

This CDR3 is CASSRTATSTDTQYF. Here the CDR3 DNA reads TGTGCCAGCTCAAGGACAGCGACTAGCACAGATACGCAGTATTTT. The chain couples TRBV18 to TRBJ2-3; possibly TRBD1 for D (6 bases). Per the germline V gene, CDR1 is KGHSH and CDR2 is LQKENI. The CDR3 is 15 residues long. The ends were cut back, 5 bases at V and 0 bases at J, with 12 bases in the middle. The full variable domain, its missing parts supplied by reference TRBV18 and TRBJ2-3, is NAGVMQNPRHLVRRRGQEARLRCSPMKGHSHVYWYRQLPEEGLKFMVYLQKENIIDESGMPKERFSAEFPKEGPSILRIQQVVRGDSAAYFCASSRTATSTDTQYFGPGTRLTVL.

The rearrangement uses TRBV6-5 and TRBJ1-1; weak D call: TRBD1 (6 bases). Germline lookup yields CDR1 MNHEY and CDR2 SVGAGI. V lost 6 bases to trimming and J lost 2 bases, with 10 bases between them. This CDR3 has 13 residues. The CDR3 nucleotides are TGTGCCAGCAGCCCGACAGGAAACACTGAAGCTTTCTTT. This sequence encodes CASSPTGNTEAFF.

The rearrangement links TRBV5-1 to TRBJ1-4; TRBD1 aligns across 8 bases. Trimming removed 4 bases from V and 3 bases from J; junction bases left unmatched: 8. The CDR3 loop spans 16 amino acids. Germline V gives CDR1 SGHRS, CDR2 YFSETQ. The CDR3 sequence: CASSRDRGGSNEKLFF. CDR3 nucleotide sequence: TGCGCCAGCAGCCGTGACAGGGGAGGGTCTAATGAAAAACTGTTTTTT.

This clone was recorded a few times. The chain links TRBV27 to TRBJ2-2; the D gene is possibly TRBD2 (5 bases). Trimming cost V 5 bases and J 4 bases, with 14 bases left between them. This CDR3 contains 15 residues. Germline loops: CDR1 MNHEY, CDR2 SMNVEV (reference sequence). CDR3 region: CASSPLAGLTGELFF. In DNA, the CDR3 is TGTGCCAGCAGTCCGCTAGCTGGTCTCACCGGGGAGCTGTTTTTT.

The CDR3 DNA sequence: TGCAGCGTTGGCGGCGGGAGCAATCAGCCCCAGCATTTT. As protein: CSVGGGSNQPQHF. The chain uses TRBV29-1 and TRBJ1-5; D ambiguous. Between the trimmed V and J ends, which lost 4 bases and 1 base, there was a span of 8 bases. This CDR3 has 13 residues. Germline values: CDR1 SQVTM, CDR2 ANQGSEA.

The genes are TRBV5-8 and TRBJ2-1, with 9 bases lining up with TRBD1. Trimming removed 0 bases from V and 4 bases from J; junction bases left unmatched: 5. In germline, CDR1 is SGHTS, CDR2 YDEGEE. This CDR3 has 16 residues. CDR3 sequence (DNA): TGTGCCAGCAGCTTGGACGGGGGACAGGGATACAATGAGCAGTTCTTC. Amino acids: CASSLDGGQGYNEQFF.

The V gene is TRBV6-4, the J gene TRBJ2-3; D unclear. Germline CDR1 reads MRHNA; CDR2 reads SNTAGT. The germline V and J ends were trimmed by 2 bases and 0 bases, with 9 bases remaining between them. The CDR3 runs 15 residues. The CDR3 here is CASSDRGDSTDTQYF. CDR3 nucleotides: TGTGCCAGCAGTGACCGAGGCGATAGCACAGATACGCAGTATTTT.

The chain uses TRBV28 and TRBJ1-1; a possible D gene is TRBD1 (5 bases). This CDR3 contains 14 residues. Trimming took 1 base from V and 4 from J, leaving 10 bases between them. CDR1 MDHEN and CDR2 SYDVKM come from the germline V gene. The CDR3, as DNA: TGTGCCAGCAGTTTATTGGGGAGGGGCACTGAAGCTTTCTTT. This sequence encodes CASSLLGRGTEAFF.

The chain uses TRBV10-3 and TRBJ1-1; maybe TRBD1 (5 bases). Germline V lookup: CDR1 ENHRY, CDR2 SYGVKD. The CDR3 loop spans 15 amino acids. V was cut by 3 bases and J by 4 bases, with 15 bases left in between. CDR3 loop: CAISDRGGEFTEAFF. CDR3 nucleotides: TGTGCCATCAGTGATCGGGGGGGTGAATTCACTGAAGCTTTCTTT.

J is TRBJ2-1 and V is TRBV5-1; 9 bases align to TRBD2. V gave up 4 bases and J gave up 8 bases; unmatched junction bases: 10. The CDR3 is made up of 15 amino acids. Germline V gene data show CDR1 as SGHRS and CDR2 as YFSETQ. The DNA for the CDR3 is TGCGCCAGCAGCCCAGTAGCGGGGGATGGGGATGAGCAGTTCTTC. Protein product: CASSPVAGDGDEQFF.